Listed below are T cell receptor beta chains from one sample, sequenced in a study of beta chain features in type 1 diabetes. TCRdb keeps only in-frame clones here, not all; method: immunoSEQ multiplex PCR. The sample carries 810,000 or so clones, roughly 16% recorded once. Material for sequencing was naive CD4+ T cells from blood. These receptor sequences come from a woman between 18 and 29 years old in good health. Both conserved end residues are part of each CDR3. A D gene is named only where the DNA matches it firmly. Size is stated for part of the rows, as once, few or many counts, or as a class when the clone is expanded.

TRBD1	TRBV7-2	TRBJ2-3	few	CASSRNRGPADTQYF	TGTGCCAGCAGCCGAAACAGGGGGCCCGCAGATACGCAGTATTTT
NA	TRBV11-1	TRBJ2-1	few	CASSRGRETSNEQFF	TGTGCCAGCAGCCGGGGGCGGGAGACTAGCAATGAGCAGTTCTTC
NA	TRBV2	TRBJ1-2	few	CASSVGLQVGYTF	TGTGCCAGCAGTGTCGGCCTACAAGTTGGCTACACCTTC
NA	TRBV29-1	TRBJ2-1	few	CSAEDKMYNEQFF	TGCAGCGCCGAGGATAAGATGTACAATGAGCAGTTCTTC
NA	TRBV6-5	TRBJ2-7	NA	CASRADNSYEQYF	TGTGCCAGCCGAGCGGACAACTCCTACGAGCAGTACTTC
NA	TRBV5-6	TRBJ2-5	few	CASSPKGLQETQYF	TGTGCCAGCAGCCCAAAAGGGCTCCAAGAGACCCAGTACTTC
NA	TRBV4-2	TRBJ1-2	NA	CASSQGTAINYGYTF	TGTGCCAGCAGCCAAGGGACAGCGATTAACTATGGCTACACCTTC
NA	TRBV2	TRBJ1-5	NA	CASRGHTGSNQPQHF	TGTGCCAGCAGGGGACATACTGGGAGCAATCAGCCCCAGCATTTT
NA	TRBV5-1	TRBJ2-1	few	CASSLGLISYNEQFF	TGCGCCAGCAGCTTGGGACTGATCTCCTACAATGAGCAGTTCTTC
NA	TRBV15	TRBJ2-7	few	CATSRAGGLYEQYF	TGTGCCACCAGCAGAGCCGGGGGGCTCTACGAGCAGTACTTC
NA	TRBV5-4	TRBJ2-3	NA	CASSLRRSTDTQYF	TGTGCCAGCAGCTTGCGGCGGAGCACAGATACGCAGTATTTT
TRBD1	TRBV19	TRBJ2-1	few	CASSRVGTAYNEQFF	TGTGCCAGTAGTCGGGTCGGGACAGCGTACAATGAGCAGTTCTTC
TRBD1	TRBV25-1	TRBJ1-2	few	CASSESPGQGVGGYTF	TGTGCCAGCAGTGAATCCCCGGGACAGGGCGTCGGTGGCTACACCTTC
NA	TRBV11-2	TRBJ2-2	NA	CASRRGLPTGELFF	TGTGCCAGCCGACGAGGACTGCCAACCGGGGAGCTGTTTTTT
TRBD1	TRBV2	TRBJ1-2	NA	CASSPGDSYGYTF	TGTGCCAGTAGCCCGGGGGACAGCTATGGCTACACCTTC
TRBD2	TRBV7-9	TRBJ2-3	NA	CASSSWNRLAEHTDTQYF	TGTGCCAGCAGCTCATGGAACCGACTAGCGGAACACACAGATACGCAGTATTTT
TRBD2	TRBV9	TRBJ2-5	few	CASSVSVAGQETQYF	TGTGCCAGCAGCGTATCGGTAGCGGGACAAGAGACCCAGTACTTC
NA	TRBV6-6	TRBJ2-7	few	CASTNRVGTYEQYF	TGTGCCAGCACCAACCGGGTGGGGACCTACGAGCAGTACTTC
TRBD1	TRBV18	TRBJ2-3	few	CASSPQDRGGTDTQYF	TGTGCCAGCTCACCCCAAGACAGGGGAGGTACAGATACGCAGTATTTT
TRBD1	TRBV28	TRBJ1-4	NA	CASSSGQINEKLFF	TGTGCCAGCAGCTCGGGACAGATAAATGAAAAACTGTTTTTT